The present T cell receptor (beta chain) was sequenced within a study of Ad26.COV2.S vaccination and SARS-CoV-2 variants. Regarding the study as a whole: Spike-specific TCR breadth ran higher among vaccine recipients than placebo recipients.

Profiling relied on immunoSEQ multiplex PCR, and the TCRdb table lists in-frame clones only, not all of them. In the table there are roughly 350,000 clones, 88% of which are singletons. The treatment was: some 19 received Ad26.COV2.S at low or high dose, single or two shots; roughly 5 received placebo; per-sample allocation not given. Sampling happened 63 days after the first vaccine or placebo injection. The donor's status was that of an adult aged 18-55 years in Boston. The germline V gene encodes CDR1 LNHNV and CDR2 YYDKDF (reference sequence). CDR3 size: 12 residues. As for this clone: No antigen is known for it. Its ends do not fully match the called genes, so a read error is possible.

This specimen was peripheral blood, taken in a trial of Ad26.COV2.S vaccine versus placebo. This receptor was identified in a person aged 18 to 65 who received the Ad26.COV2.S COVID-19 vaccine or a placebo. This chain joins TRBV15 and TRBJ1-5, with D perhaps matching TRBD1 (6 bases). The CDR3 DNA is TGTGCCACCAGCGGAGAGGCGGGGGCCCGGCATTTT. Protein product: CATSGEAGARHF.